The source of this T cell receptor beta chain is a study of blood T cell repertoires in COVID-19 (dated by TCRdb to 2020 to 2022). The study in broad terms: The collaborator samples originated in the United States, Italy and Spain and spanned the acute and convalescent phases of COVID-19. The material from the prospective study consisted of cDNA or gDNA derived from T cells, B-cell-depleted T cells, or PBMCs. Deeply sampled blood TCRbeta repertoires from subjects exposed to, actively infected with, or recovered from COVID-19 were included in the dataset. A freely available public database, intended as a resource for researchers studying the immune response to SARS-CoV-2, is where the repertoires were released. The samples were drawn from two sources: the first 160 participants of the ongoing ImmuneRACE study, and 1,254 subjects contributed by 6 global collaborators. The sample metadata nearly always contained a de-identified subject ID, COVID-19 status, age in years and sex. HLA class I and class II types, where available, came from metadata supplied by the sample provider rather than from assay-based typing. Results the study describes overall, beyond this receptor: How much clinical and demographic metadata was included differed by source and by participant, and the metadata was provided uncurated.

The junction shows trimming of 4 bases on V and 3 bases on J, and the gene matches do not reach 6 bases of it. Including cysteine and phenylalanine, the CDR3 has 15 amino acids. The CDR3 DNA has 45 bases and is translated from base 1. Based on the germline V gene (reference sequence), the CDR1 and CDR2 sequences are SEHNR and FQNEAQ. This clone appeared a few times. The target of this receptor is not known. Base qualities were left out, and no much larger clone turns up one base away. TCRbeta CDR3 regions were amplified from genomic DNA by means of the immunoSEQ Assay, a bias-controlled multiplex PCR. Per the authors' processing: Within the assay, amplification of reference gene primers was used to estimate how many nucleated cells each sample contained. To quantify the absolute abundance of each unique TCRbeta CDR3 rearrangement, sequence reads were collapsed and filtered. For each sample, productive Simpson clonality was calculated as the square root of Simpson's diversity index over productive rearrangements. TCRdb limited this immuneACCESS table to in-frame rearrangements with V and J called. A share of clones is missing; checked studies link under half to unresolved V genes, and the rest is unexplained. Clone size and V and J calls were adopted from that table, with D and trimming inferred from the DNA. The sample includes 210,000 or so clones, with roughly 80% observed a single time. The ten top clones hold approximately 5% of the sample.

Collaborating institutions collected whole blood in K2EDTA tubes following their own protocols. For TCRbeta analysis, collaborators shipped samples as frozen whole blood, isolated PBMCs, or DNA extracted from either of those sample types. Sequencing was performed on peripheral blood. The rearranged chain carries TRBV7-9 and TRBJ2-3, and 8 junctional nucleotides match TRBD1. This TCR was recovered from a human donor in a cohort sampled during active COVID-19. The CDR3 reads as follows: CASSSQGAVTDTQYF. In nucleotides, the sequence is TGTGCCAGCAGCTCCCAGGGGGCAGTAACAGATACGCAGTATTTT.